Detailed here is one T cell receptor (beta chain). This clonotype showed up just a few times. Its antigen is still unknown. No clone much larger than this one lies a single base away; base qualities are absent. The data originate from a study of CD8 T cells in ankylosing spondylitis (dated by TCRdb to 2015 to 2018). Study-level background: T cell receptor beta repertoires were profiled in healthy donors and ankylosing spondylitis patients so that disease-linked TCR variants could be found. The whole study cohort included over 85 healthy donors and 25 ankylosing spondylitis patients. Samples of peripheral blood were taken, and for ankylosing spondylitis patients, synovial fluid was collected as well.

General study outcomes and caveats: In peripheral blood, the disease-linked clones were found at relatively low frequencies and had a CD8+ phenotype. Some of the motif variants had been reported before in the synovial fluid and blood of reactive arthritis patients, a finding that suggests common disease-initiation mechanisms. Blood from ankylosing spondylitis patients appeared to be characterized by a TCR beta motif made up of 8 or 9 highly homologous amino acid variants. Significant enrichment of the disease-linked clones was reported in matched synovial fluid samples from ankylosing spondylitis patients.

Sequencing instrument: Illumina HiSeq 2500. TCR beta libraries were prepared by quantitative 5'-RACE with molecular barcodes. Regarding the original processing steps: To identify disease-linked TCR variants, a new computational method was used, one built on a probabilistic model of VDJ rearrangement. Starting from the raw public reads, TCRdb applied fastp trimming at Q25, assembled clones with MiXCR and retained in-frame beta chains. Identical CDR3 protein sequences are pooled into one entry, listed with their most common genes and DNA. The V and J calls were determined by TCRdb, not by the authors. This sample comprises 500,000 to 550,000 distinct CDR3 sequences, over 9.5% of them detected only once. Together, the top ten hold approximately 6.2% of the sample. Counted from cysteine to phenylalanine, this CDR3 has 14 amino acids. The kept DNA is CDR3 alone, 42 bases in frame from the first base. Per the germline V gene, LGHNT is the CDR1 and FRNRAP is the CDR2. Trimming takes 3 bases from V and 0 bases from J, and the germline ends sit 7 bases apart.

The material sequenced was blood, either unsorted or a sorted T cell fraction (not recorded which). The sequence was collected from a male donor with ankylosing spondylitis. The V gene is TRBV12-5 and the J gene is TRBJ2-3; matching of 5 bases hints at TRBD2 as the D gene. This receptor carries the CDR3 CASGFGGSTDTQYF. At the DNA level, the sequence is TGTGCTAGTGGTTTCGGCGGGAGCACAGATACGCAGTATTTT.